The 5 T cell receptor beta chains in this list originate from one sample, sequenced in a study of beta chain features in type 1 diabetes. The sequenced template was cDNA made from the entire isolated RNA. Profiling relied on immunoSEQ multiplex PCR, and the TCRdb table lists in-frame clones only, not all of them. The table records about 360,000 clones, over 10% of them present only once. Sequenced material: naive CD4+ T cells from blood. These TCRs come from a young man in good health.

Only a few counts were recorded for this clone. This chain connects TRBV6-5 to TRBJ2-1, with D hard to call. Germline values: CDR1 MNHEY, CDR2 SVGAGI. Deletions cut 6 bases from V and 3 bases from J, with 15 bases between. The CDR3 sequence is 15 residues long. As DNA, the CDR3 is TGTGCCAGCAGCAAGCTGGTAAGCAACTACAATGAGCAGTTCTTC. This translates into CASSKLVSNYNEQFF.

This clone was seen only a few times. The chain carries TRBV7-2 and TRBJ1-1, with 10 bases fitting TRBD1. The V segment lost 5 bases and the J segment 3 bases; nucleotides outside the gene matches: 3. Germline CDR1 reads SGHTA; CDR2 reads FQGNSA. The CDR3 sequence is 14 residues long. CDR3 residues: CASSPDRGHTEAFF. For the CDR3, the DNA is TGTGCCAGCAGCCCCGACAGGGGGCACACTGAAGCTTTCTTT.

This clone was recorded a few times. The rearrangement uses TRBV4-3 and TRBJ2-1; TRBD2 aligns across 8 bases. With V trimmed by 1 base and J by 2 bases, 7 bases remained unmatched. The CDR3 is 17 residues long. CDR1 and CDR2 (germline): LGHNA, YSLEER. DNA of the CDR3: TGCGCCAGCAGCCAAGGGGGTCCGGGACTAGCCTACAATGAGCAGTTCTTC. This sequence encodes CASSQGGPGLAYNEQFF.

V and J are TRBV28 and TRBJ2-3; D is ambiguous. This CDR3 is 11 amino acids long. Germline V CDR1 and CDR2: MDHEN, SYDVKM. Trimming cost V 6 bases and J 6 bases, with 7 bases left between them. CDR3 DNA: TGTGCCAGCAGGTCCCGGGATACGCAGTATTTT. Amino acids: CASRSRDTQYF. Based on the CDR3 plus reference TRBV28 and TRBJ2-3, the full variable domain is DVKVTQSSRYLVKRTGEKVFLECVQDMDHENMFWYRQDPGLGLRLIYFSYDVKMKEKGDIPEGYSVSREKKERFSLILESASTNQTSMYLCASRSRDTQYFGPGTRLTVL.

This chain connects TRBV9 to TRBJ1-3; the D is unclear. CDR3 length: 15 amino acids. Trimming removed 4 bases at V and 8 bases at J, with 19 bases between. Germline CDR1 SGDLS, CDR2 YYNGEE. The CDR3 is CASSPSGVELDTIYF. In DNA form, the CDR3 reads TGTGCCAGCAGCCCCTCCGGGGTGGAGTTGGACACCATATATTTT.